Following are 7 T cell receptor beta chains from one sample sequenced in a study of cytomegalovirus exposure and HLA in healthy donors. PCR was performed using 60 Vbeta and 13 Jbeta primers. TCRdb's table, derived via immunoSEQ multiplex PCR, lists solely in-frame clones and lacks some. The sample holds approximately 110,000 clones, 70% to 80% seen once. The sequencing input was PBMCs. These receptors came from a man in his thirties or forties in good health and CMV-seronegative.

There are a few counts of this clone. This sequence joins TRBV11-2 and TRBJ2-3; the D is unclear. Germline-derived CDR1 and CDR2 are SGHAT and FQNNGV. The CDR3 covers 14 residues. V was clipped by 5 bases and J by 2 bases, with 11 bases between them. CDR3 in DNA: TGTGCCAGCAGCGCACCCCCGGTCACAGATACGCAGTATTTT. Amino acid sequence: CASSAPPVTDTQYF.

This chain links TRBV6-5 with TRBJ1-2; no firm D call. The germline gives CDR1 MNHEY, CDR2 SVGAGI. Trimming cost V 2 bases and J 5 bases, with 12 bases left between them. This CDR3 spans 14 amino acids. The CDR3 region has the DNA TGTGCCAGCAGTTACGCTTCGCGGGGTTATGGCTACACCTTC. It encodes CASSYASRGYGYTF.

Here the CDR3 reads CASSLEVPGLTPRGTGELFF. The CDR3 DNA reads as TGTGCCAGCAGCTTAGAGGTTCCGGGACTAACCCCGCGGGGCACCGGGGAGCTGTTTTTT. V is TRBV11-2 and J is TRBJ2-2; 7 nucleotides agree with TRBD2. Germline V gene data show CDR1 as SGHAT and CDR2 as FQNNGV. Trimming removed 0 bases from V and 4 bases from J; junction bases left unmatched: 17. The CDR3 is 20 residues long.

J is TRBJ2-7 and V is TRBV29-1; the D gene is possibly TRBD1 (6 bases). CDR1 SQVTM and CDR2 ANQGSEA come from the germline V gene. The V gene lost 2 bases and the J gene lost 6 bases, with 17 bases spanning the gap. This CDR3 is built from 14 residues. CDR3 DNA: TGCAGCGTTGAAAGGGAACAGGGTATCGGCGAGCAGTACTTC. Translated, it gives CSVEREQGIGEQYF.

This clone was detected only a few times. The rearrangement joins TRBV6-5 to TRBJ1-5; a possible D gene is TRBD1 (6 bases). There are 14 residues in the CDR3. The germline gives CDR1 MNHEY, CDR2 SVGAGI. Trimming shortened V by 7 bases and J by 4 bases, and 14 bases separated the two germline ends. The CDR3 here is CASKLSGANQPQHF. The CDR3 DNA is TGTGCCAGCAAGCTTTCAGGGGCGAATCAGCCCCAGCATTTT.

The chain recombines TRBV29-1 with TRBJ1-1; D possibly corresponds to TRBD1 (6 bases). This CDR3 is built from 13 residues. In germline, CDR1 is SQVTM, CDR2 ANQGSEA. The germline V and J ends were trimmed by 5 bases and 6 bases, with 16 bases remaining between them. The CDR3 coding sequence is TGCAGCGTTTACGGGGGCGGGAGCGCTGAAGCTTTCTTT. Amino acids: CSVYGGGSAEAFF.

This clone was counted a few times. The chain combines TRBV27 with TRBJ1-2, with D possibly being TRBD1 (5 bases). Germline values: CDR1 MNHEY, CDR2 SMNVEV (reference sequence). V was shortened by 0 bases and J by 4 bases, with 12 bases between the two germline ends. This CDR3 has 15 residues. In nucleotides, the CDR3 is TGTGCCAGCAGTTTATCGGGGGGAGGAAGCTATGGCTACACCTTC. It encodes CASSLSGGGSYGYTF.